What follows are 7 T cell receptor beta chains derived from one specimen sequenced in a study of blood T cell repertoires in COVID-19. TCRdb's copy holds only in-frame clones and misses some; the assay was immunoSEQ multiplex PCR. The data hold approximately 170,000 clones, with roughly 83% observed a single time. The sample comprised PBMCs or T cells enriched from blood (not recorded which). The source of these receptors is a woman aged 50 to 60 who had recovered from COVID-19.

The chain links TRBV4-3 to TRBJ2-1; D is unclear. The CDR3 length is 16 residues. Germline V gives CDR1 LGHNA, CDR2 YSLEER. Trimming stripped 4 bases from V and 0 bases from J, with 13 bases between. This chain's CDR3 is CASSPRQPSSYNEQFF. The CDR3, as DNA: TGCGCCAGCAGCCCCCGGCAACCTAGCTCCTACAATGAGCAGTTCTTC.

This chain joins TRBV5-5 and TRBJ2-3; unclear D gene. Germline V gene lookup returns CDR1 SGHKS and CDR2 YYEKEE (reference sequence). Trimming stripped 0 bases from V and 0 bases from J, with 8 bases between. There are 15 residues in the CDR3. CDR3 DNA sequence: TGTGCCAGCAGCTTGGGGCAGTCTAGCACAGATACGCAGTATTTT. Encoded protein: CASSLGQSSTDTQYF.

The rearrangement joins TRBV19 to TRBJ2-2, with D possibly TRBD1 on 6 matching bases. The CDR3 consists of 13 residues. Trimming cost V 5 bases and J 6 bases, with 10 bases left between them. Germline assignment: CDR1 LNHDA and CDR2 SQIVND (reference sequence). Here the CDR3 reads CASSFRGSGELFF. CDR3 DNA sequence: TGTGCCAGTAGTTTCAGGGGCTCCGGGGAGCTGTTTTTT. Drawing the rest from reference TRBV19 and TRBJ2-2, the complete variable domain is DGGITQSPKYLFRKEGQNVTLSCEQNLNHDAMYWYRQDPGQGLRLIYYSQIVNDFQKGDIAEGYSVSREKKESFPLTVTSAQKNPTAFYLCASSFRGSGELFFGEGSRLTVL.

V gene TRBV19 combines with J gene TRBJ1-1, with D perhaps matching TRBD1 (5 bases). The ends were cut back, 1 base at V and 5 bases at J, with 11 bases in the middle. Germline V gives CDR1 LNHDA, CDR2 SQIVND (reference sequence). This CDR3 is built from 14 residues. CDR3 nucleotide sequence: TGTGCCAGTAGTATAGGGGGCGGAAGAACTGAAGCTTTCTTT. It specifies CASSIGGGRTEAFF.

The gene calls are TRBV11-2 and TRBJ1-1, with TRBD1 identical over 8 bases. CDR1 and CDR2 from the germline V gene are SGHAT and FQNNGV. The CDR3 has 13 residues. Trimming cost V 5 bases and J 4 bases; bases outside gene matches: 3. The CDR3 region is CASSPDRGTEAFF. The CDR3 DNA reads TGTGCCAGCAGCCCAGACAGGGGCACTGAAGCTTTCTTT.

The rearrangement links TRBV30 to TRBJ1-5, with 8 bases matching TRBD1. The CDR3 contains 14 residues. Germline-derived CDR1 and CDR2 are GTSNPN and SVGIG (reference sequence). V gave up 5 bases and J gave up 5 bases; unmatched junction bases: 8. CDR3 sequence reads: CAWAPRGPYQPQHF. CDR3 sequence (DNA): TGTGCCTGGGCCCCCAGGGGGCCGTATCAGCCCCAGCATTTT.

This clone was seen only once. CDR3 loop: CASSKNRRGEQYV. CDR3 coding DNA: TGTGCCAGCAGCAAAAATCGGAGGGGAGAGCAGTACGTC. The J gene is TRBJ2-7, the V gene TRBV21-1; TRBD2, as called in the table, went unchecked against the DNA. TRBV21-1 is a listed pseudogene. There are 13 residues in the CDR3.